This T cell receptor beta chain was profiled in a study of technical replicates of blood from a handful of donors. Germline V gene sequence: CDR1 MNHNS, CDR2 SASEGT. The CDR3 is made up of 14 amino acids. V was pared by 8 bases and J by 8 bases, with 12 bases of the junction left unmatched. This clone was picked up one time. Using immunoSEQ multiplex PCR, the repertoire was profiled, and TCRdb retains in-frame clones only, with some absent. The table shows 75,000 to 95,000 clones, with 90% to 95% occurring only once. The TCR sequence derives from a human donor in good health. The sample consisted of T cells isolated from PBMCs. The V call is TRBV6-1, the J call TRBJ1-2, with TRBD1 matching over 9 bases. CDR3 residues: CASQLIQGAHGYTF. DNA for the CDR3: TGTGCCAGCCAGCTAATACAGGGGGCGCACGGCTACACCTTC.